A selection of T cell receptor beta chains follows, all from one sample in a study of blood T cell repertoires in COVID-19. Some clones are missing from TCRdb's copy, which holds only in-frame ones; the method was immunoSEQ multiplex PCR. This table holds 400,000 to 550,000 clones, 87% found once. The sequenced sample consisted of PBMCs or T cells enriched from blood (not recorded which). The receptor set was obtained from a woman aged 18-29 years with acute COVID-19. CDR3s leave out the opening cysteine and the closing phenylalanine or tryptophan.

v_call	j_call	cdr3_aa
TRBV7-2	TRBJ2-7	ASSPSLAGGSYEQY
TRBV18	TRBJ1-6	ASSPKKRTVSSYNSPLH
TRBV3-1/TRBV3-2	TRBJ2-1	ASSQGGQGGDEQF
TRBV4-3	TRBJ2-1	ASSQDETGRNEQF
TRBV5-6	TRBJ2-1	ASSSPYYKTYNEQF
TRBV18	TRBJ2-7	ASSPPGIYEQY
TRBV10-3	TRBJ1-3	ATTSVSGNTIY
TRBV9	TRBJ1-4	ASSVVMTEVNEKLF
TRBV30	TRBJ2-2	AWSVASGSLGGTGELF
TRBV18	TRBJ1-4	ASSPTSRGSNEKLF
TRBV5-8	TRBJ2-4	ASRDIAGAKNIQY
TRBV4-3	TRBJ1-2	ASSQDYTGNYGYT
TRBV2	TRBJ2-3	ASSGEFGTDTQY
TRBV7-9	TRBJ1-3	ASSLEGASGNTIY
TRBV3-1/TRBV3-2	TRBJ2-3	ASSQAGEDTQY
TRBV7-3	TRBJ1-2	ASSRTGTEVYT
TRBV3-1/TRBV3-2	TRBJ1-3	ASSQDPGLVIGNTIY
TRBV3-1/TRBV3-2	TRBJ2-7	ASSHPGGPTMRYEQY
TRBV19	TRBJ1-1	ASSYILTGGTEAF
TRBV29-1	TRBJ2-7	SVGTDSYEQY
TRBV27	TRBJ2-7	ASSWGGQGYEQY
TRBV29-1	TRBJ1-2	SAPGQGGMNYGYT
TRBV7-6	TRBJ2-3	ASSSYSGSIDTQY
TRBV9	TRBJ2-7	ASSPKRDSNYEQY
TRBV11-1	TRBJ2-1	ASSLVGTGNNEQF
TRBV4-1	TRBJ1-5	ASSRIAVNQPQH
TRBV19	TRBJ2-5	ASSNTGTGPRTQY